Listed below are T cell receptor beta chains from one sample, sequenced in a study of yellow fever vaccine responses in identical twins. TCRdb recomputed calls from the RT-PCR reads with MiXCR, one row per CDR3 protein. Seen here are around 1,100 distinct CDR3 sequences, roughly 83% observed once, and the top ten hold approximately 25%. The specimen comprised T cells from blood (PBMCs), unsorted or a sorted subset (not recorded which), sampled before or after yellow fever vaccination (not recorded which). These TCRs come from a female donor who received the yellow fever vaccine. Both conserved end residues are part of each CDR3. Fields, in order: V gene, clone size, D gene, J gene, CDR3 DNA, CDR3 protein. The D gene is left open where the match is weak. The size of a clone is reported for some rows only, either as once, few or many, or as a class for expanded clones.

V gene: TRBV14; clone size: -; D gene: TRBD2; J gene: TRBJ2-1; CDR3 DNA: TGTGCCAGCAGCCAAGGCTTCGGGACTAGGGGGTACAATGAGCAGTTCTTC; CDR3 protein: CASSQGFGTRGYNEQFF
V gene: TRBV10-3; clone size: -; D gene: TRBD1; J gene: TRBJ1-1; CDR3 DNA: TGTGCCATCAGGGGGTGGCAGGGGGCTGAAGCTTTCTTT; CDR3 protein: CAIRGWQGAEAFF
V gene: TRBV13; clone size: -; D gene: -; J gene: TRBJ2-7; CDR3 DNA: TGTGCCAGCCGAAGTGAACACAGGGCACCTAAGGAGTACTTC; CDR3 protein: CASRSEHRAPKEYF
V gene: TRBV6-2/TRBV6-3; clone size: -; D gene: -; J gene: TRBJ2-1; CDR3 DNA: TGTGCCAGCAGTTACGTGCGGCAGGAGCAGTTCTTC; CDR3 protein: CASSYVRQEQFF
V gene: TRBV15; clone size: -; D gene: TRBD1; J gene: TRBJ1-5; CDR3 DNA: TGTGCCACCACCGCCCCGGGACAGGGCTATCAGCCCCAGCATTTT; CDR3 protein: CATTAPGQGYQPQHF
V gene: TRBV13; clone size: once; D gene: TRBD1; J gene: TRBJ2-1; CDR3 DNA: TGTGCCAGCAGAGGACAGGGGGGCTTGTACAATGAGCAGTTCTTC; CDR3 protein: CASRGQGGLYNEQFF
V gene: TRBV2; clone size: -; D gene: TRBD1; J gene: TRBJ1-2; CDR3 DNA: TGTGCCAGCAGTGAGGGGACAGCCTATGGCTACACCTTC; CDR3 protein: CASSEGTAYGYTF
V gene: TRBV23-1; clone size: few; D gene: -; J gene: TRBJ1-3; CDR3 DNA: TGCGCCAGCCCACCAGGGGTGCAGCTCTCTGGAAACACCATATATTTT; CDR3 protein: CASPPGVQLSGNTIYF
V gene: TRBV12-3/TRBV12-4; clone size: -; D gene: TRBD1; J gene: TRBJ2-7; CDR3 DNA: TGTGCCAGCAGAAAAGGGACAGGGGGAAACTACGAGCAGTACTTC; CDR3 protein: CASRKGTGGNYEQYF
V gene: TRBV6-5; clone size: -; D gene: -; J gene: TRBJ1-6; CDR3 DNA: TGTGCCAGCAGTTACTCAGGGCAGGGTAATTCACCCCTCCACTTT; CDR3 protein: CASSYSGQGNSPLHF
V gene: TRBV15; clone size: -; D gene: -; J gene: TRBJ2-1; CDR3 DNA: TGTGCCACCAGCGCGACCGGGACTTATTTCTACAATGAGCAGTTCTTC; CDR3 protein: CATSATGTYFYNEQFF
V gene: TRBV2; clone size: -; D gene: -; J gene: TRBJ2-1; CDR3 DNA: TGTGCCAGCAGTGAAGGACTGTACAATGAGCAGTTCTTC; CDR3 protein: CASSEGLYNEQFF
V gene: TRBV4-2; clone size: once; D gene: -; J gene: TRBJ1-1; CDR3 DNA: TGTGCCAGCAGCCCGCGACCTTATGAAGCTTTCTTT; CDR3 protein: CASSPRPYEAFF
V gene: TRBV12-3/TRBV12-4; clone size: -; D gene: -; J gene: TRBJ2-4; CDR3 DNA: TGTGCCAGCACCGCGCTAGGCCAGATCCTACAGTACTTC; CDR3 protein: CASTALGQILQYF
V gene: TRBV10-3; clone size: -; D gene: -; J gene: TRBJ1-2; CDR3 DNA: TGTGCCATCAGTGAGCGAGACAGCTATGGCTACACCTTC; CDR3 protein: CAISERDSYGYTF
V gene: TRBV21-1; clone size: -; D gene: -; J gene: TRBJ1-1; CDR3 DNA: TGTGCCACGAGGCGGGCAGTCGAAGCTTTCTTT; CDR3 protein: CATRRAVEAFF
V gene: TRBV20-1; clone size: -; D gene: TRBD2; J gene: TRBJ2-1; CDR3 DNA: TGCAGTGCTAGAGATGTTGCGGGGGGTTACAATGAGCAGTTCTTC; CDR3 protein: CSARDVAGGYNEQFF
V gene: TRBV30; clone size: -; D gene: TRBD1; J gene: TRBJ1-1; CDR3 DNA: TGTGCCTGGGGACAGGGTGGTGGCACTGAAGCTTTCTTT; CDR3 protein: CAWGQGGGTEAFF
V gene: TRBV24-1; clone size: few; D gene: TRBD1; J gene: TRBJ1-1; CDR3 DNA: TGTGCCACCCAGGGGGGTGCTGAAGCTTTCTTT; CDR3 protein: CATQGGAEAFF
V gene: TRBV29-1; clone size: -; D gene: -; J gene: TRBJ2-2; CDR3 DNA: TGCAGCGTGTACAGGGTCGGGACCGGGGAGCTGTTTTTT; CDR3 protein: CSVYRVGTGELFF
V gene: TRBV29-1; clone size: -; D gene: TRBD2; J gene: TRBJ2-1; CDR3 DNA: TGCAGCGTTAGCGGGGTAGACAATGAGCAGTTCTTC; CDR3 protein: CSVSGVDNEQFF
V gene: TRBV7-6; clone size: -; D gene: -; J gene: TRBJ2-1; CDR3 DNA: TGTGCCAGCAGCTTAGTGGTATACAATGAGCAGTTCTTC; CDR3 protein: CASSLVVYNEQFF
V gene: TRBV11-1; clone size: -; D gene: TRBD1; J gene: TRBJ2-2; CDR3 DNA: TGTGCCAGCAGCGGGGGACAGGGAAAGACCGGGGAGCTGTTTTTT; CDR3 protein: CASSGGQGKTGELFF
V gene: TRBV7-2; clone size: -; D gene: -; J gene: TRBJ2-5; CDR3 DNA: TGTGCCAGCAGCTTAGCCTCCCGGAACCAAGAGACCCAGTACTTC; CDR3 protein: CASSLASRNQETQYF
V gene: TRBV4-1; clone size: -; D gene: -; J gene: TRBJ2-1; CDR3 DNA: TGCGCCAGCAGCCAAGATTTGAACACCCCGTCCTACAATGAGCAGTTCTTC; CDR3 protein: CASSQDLNTPSYNEQFF
V gene: TRBV24-1; clone size: -; D gene: -; J gene: TRBJ2-3; CDR3 DNA: TGTGCCACCAGTGAAATTGACAGCACAGATACGCAGTATTTT; CDR3 protein: CATSEIDSTDTQYF
V gene: TRBV15; clone size: -; D gene: -; J gene: TRBJ1-1; CDR3 DNA: TGTGCCACCAGCAGAGCCTTACTTGGGGGAGGCACTGAAGCTTTCTTT; CDR3 protein: CATSRALLGGGTEAFF
V gene: TRBV4-3; clone size: -; D gene: -; J gene: TRBJ1-2; CDR3 DNA: TGCGCCAGCAGCTCCCGTGGCGGACAGCCCACTTATGGCTACACCTTC; CDR3 protein: CASSSRGGQPTYGYTF
V gene: TRBV11-3; clone size: -; D gene: TRBD2; J gene: TRBJ2-7; CDR3 DNA: TGTGCCAGCAGCTTAGACCCAGCGGGAGTCTCCGAGCAGTACTTC; CDR3 protein: CASSLDPAGVSEQYF
V gene: TRBV5-4; clone size: -; D gene: TRBD2; J gene: TRBJ2-5; CDR3 DNA: TGTGCCAGCAGCTTGATATCTAGCGGGGGGGCCCGGGAGACCCAGTACTTC; CDR3 protein: CASSLISSGGARETQYF
V gene: TRBV11-1; clone size: few; D gene: -; J gene: TRBJ1-1; CDR3 DNA: TGTGCCAGCAGCTTGGGAAGTCCCACTGAAGCTTTCTTT; CDR3 protein: CASSLGSPTEAFF
V gene: TRBV4-3; clone size: few; D gene: -; J gene: TRBJ2-3; CDR3 DNA: TGCGCCAGCAGCCAAGATCTAGGGGGGCCCACAGATACGCAGTATTTT; CDR3 protein: CASSQDLGGPTDTQYF
V gene: TRBV13; clone size: -; D gene: TRBD2; J gene: TRBJ2-1; CDR3 DNA: TGTGCCAGCAGCTTAGGTCCTAGCGGGAGCTACAATGAGCAGTTCTTC; CDR3 protein: CASSLGPSGSYNEQFF
V gene: TRBV11-2; clone size: -; D gene: -; J gene: TRBJ2-7; CDR3 DNA: TGTGCCAGCAGCAACCGTCCGGGGCGTATATCCTACGAGCAGTACTTC; CDR3 protein: CASSNRPGRISYEQYF
V gene: TRBV28; clone size: -; D gene: -; J gene: TRBJ1-1; CDR3 DNA: TGTGCCAGCAGTGTACCTCGGACGGAAATGAACACTGAAGCTTTCTTT; CDR3 protein: CASSVPRTEMNTEAFF
V gene: TRBV4-3; clone size: -; D gene: -; J gene: TRBJ1-4; CDR3 DNA: TGCGCCAGCAGCCTACGGGGGGAAAAACTGTTTTTT; CDR3 protein: CASSLRGEKLFF
V gene: TRBV29-1; clone size: -; D gene: TRBD2; J gene: TRBJ2-3; CDR3 DNA: TGCAGCGGATGGACTAGCGCAAACACAGATACGCAGTATTTT; CDR3 protein: CSGWTSANTDTQYF
V gene: TRBV28; clone size: -; D gene: TRBD1; J gene: TRBJ1-6; CDR3 DNA: TGTGCCAGCAGCCCGTCGGACAGGGGCCTCCACTTT; CDR3 protein: CASSPSDRGLHF
V gene: TRBV5-4; clone size: -; D gene: TRBD1; J gene: TRBJ2-1; CDR3 DNA: TGTGCCAGCAGCTTTAGGACAGGGGTTAACAATGAGCAGTTCTTC; CDR3 protein: CASSFRTGVNNEQFF
V gene: TRBV9; clone size: once; D gene: -; J gene: TRBJ2-5; CDR3 DNA: TGTGCCAGCAGCGTAGAGGGCGGAAGTCTGCAAGAGACCCAGTACTTC; CDR3 protein: CASSVEGGSLQETQYF
V gene: TRBV6-4; clone size: -; D gene: TRBD2; J gene: TRBJ2-2; CDR3 DNA: TGTGCCAGCAGTCCTAGCGGGGGGGAGAACACCGGGGAGCTGTTTTTT; CDR3 protein: CASSPSGGENTGELFF
V gene: TRBV11-2; clone size: few; D gene: TRBD1; J gene: TRBJ1-1; CDR3 DNA: TGTGCCAGCAGCTTGGGGAAGGGACAGGGGACCATGAACACTGAAGCTTTCTTT; CDR3 protein: CASSLGKGQGTMNTEAFF
V gene: TRBV5-4; clone size: -; D gene: TRBD1; J gene: TRBJ1-1; CDR3 DNA: TGTGCCAGCAGCTTCCGGGACAGGGGGCGTTTGGGCACTGAAGCTTTCTTT; CDR3 protein: CASSFRDRGRLGTEAFF